These 20 T cell receptor beta chains were sequenced from one sample in a study of blood T cell repertoires in COVID-19 (dated by TCRdb to 2020 to 2021). The method was the immunoSEQ multiplex PCR assay. The source is immuneACCESS, and TCRdb retained only in-frame sequences with V and J called. Part of the clones is not carried over; for the studies checked, unresolved V genes explain less than half of this, and the remainder is unexplained. The sample has 250,000 to 350,000 clones on record, 80% to 85% of them singletons. About a sixth of the sample lies in the top ten. Source material: peripheral blood. The source of these receptors is a person between 70 and 80 years old with COVID-19, enrolled during active disease.

V gene TRBV5-1 combines with J gene TRBJ1-4; TRBD1 agrees at 7 bases. The CDR3 spans 15 residues. The trim removed 2 bases at V and 4 bases at J, leaving 5 bases unmatched. CDR1 is SGHRS and CDR2 is YFSETQ in the germline V gene. The CDR3 nucleotides read TGCGCCAGCAGCTTTGACCAGGGGGATAATGAAAAACTGTTTTTT. Translating gives CASSFDQGDNEKLFF.

The rearrangement joins TRBV5-1 to TRBJ2-1; D possibly corresponds to TRBD2 (5 bases). The CDR3 sequence is 14 residues long. Germline loops: CDR1 SGHRS, CDR2 YFSETQ. The V gene lost 5 bases and the J gene lost 6 bases, with 15 bases spanning the gap. The CDR3 region has the DNA TGCGCCAGCAGATCCCCGGACGGACTCAATGAGCAGTTCTTC. Its translation: CASRSPDGLNEQFF. Combining the CDR3 with reference TRBV5-1 and TRBJ2-1 gives the whole variable domain KAGVTQTPRYLIKTRGQQVTLSCSPISGHRSVSWYQQTPGQGLQFLFEYFSETQRNKGNFPGRFSGRQFSNSRSEMNVSTLELGDSALYLCASRSPDGLNEQFFGPGTRLTVL.

The rearrangement joins TRBV19 to TRBJ1-6, with D perhaps matching TRBD1 (5 bases). V was trimmed by 10 bases and J by 10 bases, leaving 17 bases between them. From germline, CDR1 is LNHDA and CDR2 SQIVND (reference sequence). The CDR3 loop spans 13 amino acids. The CDR3 sequence is CATAREEGSPLHF. The CDR3 DNA sequence: TGTGCCACCGCCAGGGAGGAAGGATCACCCCTCCACTTT.

In DNA form, the CDR3 reads TGTGCCACCAGCAGAGCAGGGCCCCGCCAAGAGACCCAGTACTTC. The encoded protein is CATSRAGPRQETQYF. The chain combines TRBV15 with TRBJ2-5; tentative D call: TRBD1 (5 bases). V was shortened by 1 base and J by 1 base, with 10 bases between the two germline ends. The CDR3 contains 15 residues. Germline lookup yields CDR1 LNHNV and CDR2 YYDKDF (reference sequence).

The V call is TRBV11-2, the J call TRBJ1-6; no firm D call. The germline gives CDR1 SGHAT, CDR2 FQNNGV. CDR3 size: 16 residues. Trimming left V 2 bases short and J 8 bases short, with 16 bases between. The CDR3 spells CASSLFSPSGDSPLHF. The CDR3 bases are TGTGCCAGCAGCTTATTCAGCCCCTCCGGGGATTCACCCCTCCACTTT.

The chain joins TRBV5-6 to TRBJ2-5, with D possibly being TRBD1 (5 bases). The CDR3 contains 14 residues. CDR1 and CDR2 (germline): SGHDT, YYEEEE. V lost 4 bases, J lost 5 bases, and 15 bases lay in between. This CDR3 reads CASSRFDGAETQYF. In nucleotides, the CDR3 is TGTGCCAGCAGCCGCTTTGATGGGGCCGAGACCCAGTACTTC.

The V and J genes are TRBV9 and TRBJ2-4; TRBD1 matches at 7 bases. Germline-derived CDR1 and CDR2 are SGDLS and YYNGEE. The trim removed 3 bases at V and 0 bases at J, leaving 12 bases unmatched. The CDR3 spans 18 residues. In nucleotides, the CDR3 is TGTGCCAGCAGCGGCCAAGGGGGCGCGGCGGGAGCCAAAAACATTCAGTACTTC. This sequence encodes CASSGQGGAAGAKNIQYF.

This clone was detected only once. The chain has TRBV3-1 (or the pseudogene TRBV3-2) and TRBJ2-7; tentative D call: TRBD2 (5 bases). V was shortened by 5 bases and J by 5 bases, with 7 bases between the two germline ends. The CDR3 has 11 residues. CDR1 LGHDT and CDR2 YNNKEL come from the germline V gene (reference sequence). The CDR3 reads CASSIGNEQYF. As DNA, the CDR3 is TGTGCCAGCAGCATCGGGAACGAGCAGTACTTC.

V gene TRBV28 combines with J gene TRBJ2-5; 10 bases are shared with TRBD1. The J segment lost 2 bases and the V segment lost 6 bases, leaving 12 bases of the junction unmatched. The CDR3 sequence is 17 residues long. Per the germline V gene, CDR1 is MDHEN and CDR2 is SYDVKM. The chain's CDR3 is CASRRAGQGGMQETQYF. The CDR3 bases are TGTGCCAGCAGGAGGGCAGGACAGGGGGGGATGCAAGAGACCCAGTACTTC.

This sequence joins TRBV30 and TRBJ2-3, with TRBD1 matching 9 bases. CDR1 is GTSNPN, CDR2 SVGIG, per germline (reference sequence). The CDR3 spans 15 residues. Trimming removed 4 bases from V and 2 bases from J; junction bases left unmatched: 7. The CDR3 loop is CAWKLTGGPTDTQYF. The CDR3 DNA reads TGTGCCTGGAAGCTTACAGGGGGCCCCACAGATACGCAGTATTTT.

V is TRBV19 and J is TRBJ1-3; D is perhaps TRBD1 (5 bases). This CDR3 region has 19 residues. V was cut by 1 base and J by 3 bases, with 22 bases left in between. Germline assignment: CDR1 LNHDA and CDR2 SQIVND (reference sequence). CDR3 loop: CASSIGPLRADNFGNTIYF. As DNA, the CDR3 is TGTGCCAGTAGTATAGGTCCCCTCAGGGCGGATAATTTTGGAAACACCATATATTTT.

CDR3 coding DNA: TGTGCCAGCAGCCAAGCGAACTACGAGCAGTACTTC. Translation: CASSQANYEQYF. The chain is built from TRBV7-2 and TRBJ2-7; D not resolved. Trimming left V 5 bases short and J 3 bases short, with 8 bases between. The CDR3 is made up of 12 amino acids. From germline, CDR1 is SGHTA and CDR2 FQGNSA.

The chain combines TRBV7-2 with TRBJ2-7; 10 bases align to TRBD2. The CDR3 is made up of 15 amino acids. V dropped 4 bases and J dropped 0; count of bases not matched to a gene: 3. CDR1 and CDR2 from the germline V gene are SGHTA and FQGNSA. The chain's CDR3 is CASSWTSGSSYEQYF. In nucleotides, the CDR3 is TGTGCCAGCAGCTGGACTAGCGGTAGCTCCTACGAGCAGTACTTC.

The rearrangement uses TRBV19 and TRBJ2-6, with 7 bases fitting TRBD1. V was pared by 5 bases and J by 2 bases, with 12 bases of the junction left unmatched. From germline, CDR1 is LNHDA and CDR2 SQIVND (reference sequence). The CDR3 length is 18 residues. CDR3 loop: CASSFTGARTTGANVLTF. The CDR3 nucleotides are TGTGCCAGTAGTTTCACAGGGGCCCGGACAACTGGGGCCAACGTCCTGACTTTC.

This chain links TRBV28 with TRBJ1-5, with 9 bases fitting TRBD1. V gave up 4 bases and J gave up 4 bases; unmatched junction bases: 5. CDR3 length: 15 amino acids. Germline CDR1 is MDHEN and CDR2 is SYDVKM. The CDR3 reads CASSSPTGGNQPQHF. The CDR3 nucleotides read TGTGCCAGCAGTTCCCCGACAGGGGGGAATCAGCCCCAGCATTTT. The full variable domain, completed using reference TRBV28 and TRBJ1-5, is DVKVTQSSRYLVKRTGEKVFLECVQDMDHENMFWYRQDPGLGLRLIYFSYDVKMKEKGDIPEGYSVSREKKERFSLILESASTNQTSMYLCASSSPTGGNQPQHFGDGTRLSIL.

The chain couples TRBV15 to TRBJ1-3; D is uncertain. V was shortened by 3 bases and J by 4 bases, with 13 bases between the two germline ends. CDR1 and CDR2 (germline): LNHNV, YYDKDF (reference sequence). The CDR3 sequence is 15 residues long. CDR3 sequence reads: CATSREQNEGNTIYF. Here the CDR3 DNA reads TGTGCCACCAGCAGGGAACAGAATGAAGGAAACACCATATATTTT.

The gene calls are TRBV2 and TRBJ1-1; possible D gene TRBD1, 6 bases. Looked up from germline, CDR1 is SNHLY and CDR2 is FYNNEI. The CDR3 consists of 18 residues. Deletions cut 9 bases from V and 1 base from J, with 27 bases between. The CDR3 loop is CARAGDLMDGRGNTEAFF. CDR3 in DNA: TGTGCCAGAGCAGGGGACCTAATGGACGGCAGGGGGAACACTGAAGCTTTCTTT.

The chain has TRBV7-9 and TRBJ2-1; weak D call: TRBD2 (5 bases). Germline values: CDR1 SEHNR, CDR2 FQNEAQ (reference sequence). The CDR3 runs to 15 residues. V lost 2 bases and J lost 10, with 18 bases in between. The CDR3 nucleotides read TGTGCCAGCAGCTTATTTCTAGGCGGGTTGAACGAGCAGTTCTTC. This translates into CASSLFLGGLNEQFF.

This clone has a handful of counts. This chain connects TRBV6-1 to TRBJ1-2; D not certain. CDR3 length equals 15 residues. The germline CDR1 and CDR2 sequences are MNHNS and SASEGT. Trimming removed 2 bases at V and 1 base at J, with 11 bases between. CDR3 bases: TGTGCCAGCAGTGAACGGAGCATTGGTAACTATGGCTACACCTTC. Translated, it gives CASSERSIGNYGYTF.

The J gene is TRBJ2-5, the V gene TRBV7-9; D is possibly TRBD1 (8 bases). The germline V and J ends were trimmed by 6 bases and 3 bases, with 17 bases remaining between them. The CDR3 loop spans 15 amino acids. Germline loops: CDR1 SEHNR, CDR2 FQNEAQ (reference sequence). DNA of the CDR3: TGTGCCAGCAGTAAACGACAGGGGAGGGAAGAGACCCAGTACTTC. It yields the protein CASSKRQGREETQYF.